These 24 T cell receptor beta chains came from one sample sequenced in a study of T cell responses to AZD1222 COVID-19 vaccine. Method: immunoSEQ multiplex PCR; TCRdb's copy keeps in-frame clones and lacks some. The sample shows about 160,000 clones, approximately 91% of them seen only once. The sequencing used peripheral blood, collected on day 0 of AZD1222 vaccination. The source is an adult in good health.

This clone was counted a single time. The CDR3 reads CSVLTGGDGYTF. CDR3 sequence (DNA): TGCAGCGTTCTGACAGGGGGGGATGGCTACACCTTC. This chain uses TRBV29-1 with TRBJ1-2; the match to TRBD1 covers 9 bases. V was clipped by 5 bases and J by 6 bases; unmatched bases: 4. CDR1 SQVTM and CDR2 ANQGSEA come from the germline V gene. The CDR3 is 12 residues long.

The chain combines TRBV27 with TRBJ1-1, with D unclear. The CDR3 extends over 15 amino acids. Germline values: CDR1 MNHEY, CDR2 SMNVEV (reference sequence). The V and J ends lost 5 bases and 0 bases respectively, with 13 bases between them. The CDR3: CASSPGGEMNTEAFF. CDR3 bases: TGTGCCAGCAGTCCCGGTGGGGAAATGAACACTGAAGCTTTCTTT.

V usage is TRBV27 and J usage is TRBJ2-1; D remains ambiguous. CDR1 and CDR2 from the germline V gene are MNHEY and SMNVEV (reference sequence). V lost 4 bases, J lost 0 bases, and 7 bases lay in between. The CDR3 is made up of 14 amino acids. The CDR3 is CASSSLGSYNEQFF. The CDR3, as DNA: TGTGCCAGCAGTTCATTGGGCTCCTACAATGAGCAGTTCTTC.

The chain joins TRBV11-2 to TRBJ2-7, with 8 bases identical to TRBD1. V shed 6 bases and J 4 bases; nucleotides not matched to a gene: 8. The germline gives CDR1 SGHAT, CDR2 FQNNGV. The CDR3 is 14 residues long. CDR3 DNA sequence: TGTGCCAGCAGAGAGCGAGACAGGGGTTACGAGCAGTACTTC. This codes for CASRERDRGYEQYF.

This chain's CDR3 is CASSDRQGTHTGELFF. CDR3 bases: TGTGCCAGCAGCGATAGACAGGGGACCCACACCGGGGAGCTGTTTTTT. This chain uses TRBV6-2 or TRBV6-3 with TRBJ2-2; TRBD1 matches 8 bases. The CDR3 length is 16 residues. Germline-derived CDR1 and CDR2 are MNHEY and SVGEGT. V shed 6 bases, J shed 3 bases, and the junction held 9 bases outside the gene matches.

The J gene is TRBJ1-4, the V gene TRBV7-6; TRBD1 matches at 9 bases. This CDR3 spans 15 amino acids. V trimming: 1 base; J trimming: 6 bases; junction bases outside the gene matches: 3. Germline CDR1 reads SGHVS; CDR2 reads FNYEAQ. This chain's CDR3 is CASSLGDRGYEKLFF. CDR3 DNA sequence: TGTGCCAGCAGCTTAGGCGACAGGGGGTATGAAAAACTGTTTTTT.

The table lists this clone with a few counts. The chain is built from TRBV5-3 and TRBJ1-6, with TRBD1 matching 8 bases. TRBV5-3 falls under the ORF class, with uncertain function. J was trimmed by 7 bases and V by 6 bases; bases with no gene match: 24. The CDR3 covers 20 residues. In nucleotides, the CDR3 is TGTGCCAGAACCGATCTCCCGATACCACAGGGGGATATAAGAAATTCACCCCTCCACTTT. The encoded protein is CARTDLPIPQGDIRNSPLHF.

This clone has more than one count but fewer than ten. The chain joins TRBV4-3 to TRBJ1-1; the match to TRBD1 covers 7 bases. Germline V lookup: CDR1 LGHNA, CDR2 YSLEER. CDR3 length equals 17 residues. V shed 0 bases, J shed 3 bases, and the junction held 10 bases outside the gene matches. This CDR3 is CASSQDAPPGGYTEAFF. The CDR3 DNA reads TGCGCCAGCAGCCAAGATGCCCCGCCAGGGGGGTACACTGAAGCTTTCTTT.

The rearrangement links TRBV28 to TRBJ1-6; a weak D match, TRBD1 (6 bases). Trimming removed 6 bases at V and 10 bases at J, with 10 bases between. The CDR3 has 12 amino acids. Per the germline V gene, CDR1 is MDHEN and CDR2 is SYDVKM. The CDR3 bases are TGTGCCAGCAGACAGGGTAGCTCACCCCTCCACTTT. Protein: CASRQGSSPLHF.

The gene calls are TRBV6-2 or TRBV6-3 and TRBJ2-5; no clear D. Trimming left V 5 bases short and J 5 bases short, with 12 bases between. The CDR3 runs 13 residues. CDR1 is MNHEY and CDR2 is SVGEGT in the germline V gene. The CDR3 loop is CASSAELAETQYF. The DNA of the CDR3 is TGTGCCAGCAGTGCGGAACTTGCGGAGACCCAGTACTTC.

The V call is TRBV11-3, the J call TRBJ1-1; weak D call: TRBD1 (5 bases). The CDR3 runs to 16 residues. Trimming removed 5 bases from V and 6 bases from J, with 22 bases in between. Germline values: CDR1 SGHNT, CDR2 YENEEA. CDR3 DNA sequence: TGTGCCAGCAGCATTAATACCGGGACCCCGAGCGCTGAAGCTTTCTTT. Protein sequence: CASSINTGTPSAEAFF.

V and J are TRBV19 and TRBJ1-1; no clear D. Trimming took 3 bases from V and 0 from J, leaving 5 bases between them. The germline gives CDR1 LNHDA, CDR2 SQIVND (reference sequence). This CDR3 comprises 13 residues. The CDR3 sequence is CASSMAMNTEAFF. In DNA, the CDR3 is TGTGCCAGTAGTATGGCAATGAACACTGAAGCTTTCTTT.

The V and J genes are TRBV3-1 (or the pseudogene TRBV3-2) and TRBJ1-2; 8 positions agree with TRBD1. This CDR3 is 17 amino acids long. The V gene's germline CDR1 is LGHDT and CDR2 YNNKEL (reference sequence). The ends lost 4 bases at V and 1 base at J; junction bases unmatched: 11. This CDR3 is CASSPRTGRGGNYGYTF. The DNA for the CDR3 is TGTGCCAGCAGCCCAAGGACAGGGCGTGGGGGTAACTATGGCTACACCTTC.

Of note for this clone: The junction does not match germline at one end; this may be a read error. The chain links TRBV7-9 to TRBJ2-2; TRBD2 matches 11 bases. Germline-derived CDR1 and CDR2 are SEHNR and FQNEAQ (reference sequence). The CDR3 is 15 amino acids. As DNA, the CDR3 is TGTGCCAGCAGCCTAGCGGGAGGCCCCCTTAGGGAGCTGTTTTTT. Translating it yields CASSLAGGPLRELFF.

For the CDR3, the DNA is TGTGCCAGCAGCCTCGGGACTAGCGGGGGGGCCGGTAGAAAGACCCAGTACTTC. Its translation is CASSLGTSGGAGRKTQYF. The chain uses TRBV7-8 and TRBJ2-5, with 16 bases matching TRBD2. Germline CDR1 and CDR2: SGHVS and FQNEAQ. The CDR3 spans 18 residues. The V gene end was trimmed by 5 bases and the J gene end by 6 bases; junction bases not matched to a gene: 12.

The rearrangement uses TRBV29-1 and TRBJ1-1, with D hard to call. CDR1 is SQVTM and CDR2 is ANQGSEA in the germline V gene. The ends were cut back, 3 bases at V and 6 bases at J, with 8 bases in the middle. This CDR3 is 11 amino acids long. DNA of the CDR3: TGCAGCGTTGATGCAGCCCCTGAAGCTTTCTTT. Translating it yields CSVDAAPEAFF.

The chain has TRBV6-4 and TRBJ1-1; TRBD1 might be the D (5 bases). The V end was cut by 7 bases, the J end by 1 base, with 16 bases between. CDR3 size: 15 residues. Looked up from germline, CDR1 is MRHNA and CDR2 is SNTAGT. The CDR3 DNA reads as TGTGCCAGCAATTGGCCGGGACCGAGGAACACTGAAGCTTTCTTT. It encodes CASNWPGPRNTEAFF.

This chain connects TRBV28 to TRBJ1-5; D uncertain. The V and J ends lost 7 bases and 12 bases respectively, with 13 bases between them. CDR3 length: 11 residues. Germline V lookup: CDR1 MDHEN, CDR2 SYDVKM. CDR3 sequence (DNA): TGTGCCAGCACCCCGGGGTATTTCCAGCATTTT. It yields the protein CASTPGYFQHF.

Turning to this clone: Other DNA sequences within the sample encode an identical CDR3. The J gene is TRBJ1-5, the V gene TRBV7-9; D is uncertain. V lost 1 base and J 0 bases, leaving 7 bases between the germline ends. In germline, CDR1 is SEHNR, CDR2 FQNEAQ (reference sequence). The CDR3 extends over 15 amino acids. The CDR3: CASSLGPYSNQPQHF. CDR3 DNA: TGTGCCAGCAGCTTAGGGCCATATAGCAATCAGCCCCAGCATTTT.

The rearrangement links TRBV28 to TRBJ2-2; tentatively, D is TRBD2 (6 bases). Germline assignment: CDR1 MDHEN and CDR2 SYDVKM. The V gene lost 3 bases and the J gene lost 6 bases, with 14 bases spanning the gap. The CDR3 covers 15 residues. For the CDR3, the DNA is TGTGCCAGCAGTTTTGGTGGGGGGAGACCCGGGGAGCTGTTTTTT. It translates to CASSFGGGRPGELFF.

This chain connects TRBV6-2 or TRBV6-3 to TRBJ2-2, with TRBD2 matching 8 bases. Germline V gene lookup returns CDR1 MNHEY and CDR2 SVGEGT. With V trimmed by 0 bases and J by 7 bases, 10 bases remained unmatched. This CDR3 spans 17 amino acids. The CDR3 nucleotides are TGTGCCAGCAGTTACTCGATGGTAGCGGGGTGGAACGGGGAGCTGTTTTTT. Translated, it gives CASSYSMVAGWNGELFF.

This chain uses TRBV10-2 with TRBJ2-3; 9 positions match TRBD2. There are 13 residues in the CDR3. Germline lookup yields CDR1 WSHSY and CDR2 SAAADI. V lost 7 bases to trimming and J lost 7 bases; unmatched junction nucleotides: 6. This CDR3 is CASNNLAGYTQYF. The CDR3 nucleotides are TGCGCCAGCAACAACCTAGCGGGGTATACGCAGTATTTT.

J is TRBJ1-1 and V is TRBV7-2; D is unresolved. The CDR3 covers 13 residues. V shed 4 bases and J shed 2 bases, with 8 bases lying between them. CDR1 SGHTA and CDR2 FQGNSA come from the germline V gene. CDR3 DNA: TGTGCCAGCAGCTCGGCAGTTAACACTGAAGCTTTCTTT. Its translation: CASSSAVNTEAFF. The full variable domain, with the rest looked up from reference TRBV7-2 and TRBJ1-1, is GAGVSQSPSNKVTEKGKDVELRCDPISGHTALYWYRQSLGQGLEFLIYFQGNSAPDKSGLPSDRFSAERTGGSVSTLTIQRTQQEDSAVYLCASSSAVNTEAFFGQGTRLTVV.

The V gene is TRBV25-1, the J gene TRBJ1-5; TRBD1 matches at 8 bases. The CDR3 covers 14 residues. Germline CDR1 reads MGHDK; CDR2 reads SYGVNS. Germline trimming cut 4 bases from V and 1 base from J; bases unmatched to any gene: 0. The CDR3 region has the DNA TGTGCCAGCAGTGGGACAGGGAGCAATCAGCCCCAGCATTTT. Residues: CASSGTGSNQPQHF.